The following is a TCR beta chain sequence with its context. Its antigen is not identified. These data come from a study of shared clonotypes between healthy human individuals. Overall study results and limits: The generation probabilities recorded for non-shared clonotypes fell below those of clonotypes shared by all four donors. Clonotype sharing among donors, it was expected, would be affected by sequencing depth. Rarefaction exposed incomplete sorted-subset sequencing despite large depth.

Donation came from healthy HIV-negative adults that had no recent acute infections or vaccinations. The table came from immunoSEQ multiplex PCR; TCRdb's copy has only in-frame clones and leaves some out. The table includes 1.4 million to 1.5 million clones, roughly 96% detected once. There are 18 residues in the CDR3. V shed 0 bases, J shed 5 bases, and the junction held 11 bases outside the gene matches. CDR1 is SGHRS and CDR2 is YFSETQ in the germline V gene. The chain employs TRBV5-1 and TRBJ2-1; TRBD2 matches at 10 bases. Sequenced input: naive CD4+ T cells sorted from blood. Subset in this sample: CD45RA+ positively selected. The TCR sequence derives from a man aged 30 to 45 in good health. CDR3 amino acids: CASSLGPLLAGLNNEQFF. DNA for the CDR3: TGCGCCAGCAGCTTGGGACCCTTACTAGCGGGATTGAACAATGAGCAGTTCTTC.